Below are 5 T cell receptor beta chains sequenced from a single sample in a study of identical twins. Each CDR3 protein is one row after TCRdb ran MiXCR on the 5' RACE reads. The sample lists 1,800,000 or so distinct CDR3 sequences; about 32% were seen once. Sequences were obtained from cord blood. The receptor set was obtained from a newborn girl in good health.

This clonotype was seen ten or more times. The V gene is TRBV29-1, the J gene TRBJ2-2; D might be TRBD1 (6 bases). Germline V gene lookup returns CDR1 SQVTM and CDR2 ANQGSEA. The CDR3 extends over 12 amino acids. V was shortened by 3 bases and J by 4 bases, with 6 bases between the two germline ends. The CDR3: CSVDRGTGELFF. Written as DNA, the CDR3 is TGCAGCGTTGACAGGGGCACCGGGGAGCTGTTTTTT.

This clonotype was seen more than once but under ten times. This rearrangement joins TRBV10-3 to TRBJ2-7; D is perhaps TRBD1 or TRBD2 (5 bases each). The germline V and J ends were trimmed by 3 bases and 2 bases, with 8 bases remaining between them. The CDR3 totals 13 residues. Germline CDR1 and CDR2: ENHRY and SYGVKD. CDR3 protein: CAISDQGAYEQYF. The CDR3 DNA follows: TGTGCCATCAGTGACCAGGGAGCCTACGAGCAGTACTTC.

The sample holds a few counts of this clonotype. The chain is built from TRBV7-2 and TRBJ2-1; TRBD2 matches 7 bases. Germline V gene lookup returns CDR1 SGHTA and CDR2 FQGNSA. V dropped 6 bases and J dropped 15; count of bases not matched to a gene: 11. CDR3 size: 12 residues. CDR3 residues: CASSPFAGVRFF. The CDR3 bases are TGTGCCAGCAGTCCCTTCGCGGGAGTTCGGTTCTTC.

Regarding this clonotype: One base away lies a much larger clone, so this may be a sequencing read error. The V gene is TRBV5-1, the J gene TRBJ2-1, with D hard to call. CDR1 is SGHRS, CDR2 YFSETQ, per germline. The CDR3 extends over 12 amino acids. Trimming took off 4 bases at V and 13 bases at J, with 15 bases between the two ends. The CDR3, as DNA: TGCGCCAGCAGCGCAAGGCAAGAGACCCAGTTCTTC. This encodes CASSARQETQFF.

This clonotype was seen only a few times. This sequence joins TRBV6-1 and TRBJ2-1; D tentatively reads TRBD1 or TRBD2 (5 bases each). The CDR3 is 14 amino acids. Germline assignment: CDR1 MNHNS and CDR2 SASEGT. With 5 bases removed from V and 4 bases from J, the gap between germline ends came to 12 bases. The CDR3 DNA is TGTGCCAGCAGTACCGGGACGGCTTACAATGAGCAGTTCTTC. It encodes CASSTGTAYNEQFF.